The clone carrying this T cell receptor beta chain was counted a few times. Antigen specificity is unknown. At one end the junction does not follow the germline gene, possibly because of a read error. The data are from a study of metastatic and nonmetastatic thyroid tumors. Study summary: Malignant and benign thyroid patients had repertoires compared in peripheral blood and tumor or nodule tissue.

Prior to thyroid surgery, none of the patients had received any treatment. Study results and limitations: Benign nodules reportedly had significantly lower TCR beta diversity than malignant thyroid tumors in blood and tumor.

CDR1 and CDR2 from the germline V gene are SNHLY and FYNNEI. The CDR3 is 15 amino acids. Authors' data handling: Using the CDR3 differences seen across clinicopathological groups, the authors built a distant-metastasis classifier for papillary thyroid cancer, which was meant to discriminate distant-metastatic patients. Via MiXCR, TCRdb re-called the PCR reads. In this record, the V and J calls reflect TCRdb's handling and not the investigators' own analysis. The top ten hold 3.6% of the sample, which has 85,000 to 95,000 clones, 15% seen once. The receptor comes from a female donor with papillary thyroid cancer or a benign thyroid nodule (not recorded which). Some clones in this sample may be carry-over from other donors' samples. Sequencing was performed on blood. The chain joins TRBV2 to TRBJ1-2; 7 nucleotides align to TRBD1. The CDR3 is CAISSQGMVGYGYTF. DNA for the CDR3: TGTGCCATCAGTTCACAGGGGATGGTAGGGTATGGCTACACCTTC.